A selection of T cell receptor beta chains follows, all from one sample in a study of cytomegalovirus exposure and HLA in healthy donors. Repertoires were generated with immunoSEQ multiplex PCR, while TCRdb's copy carries only in-frame clones and drops some. The profile covers around 66,000 clones, with approximately 96% appearing a single time and 1.5% to 2% taken by the ten largest. The specimen was PBMCs. The receptors shown here come from a woman in her late teens or twenties in good health and CMV-seropositive. Each CDR3 is given with its conserved first and last residue. Fields, in order: clone size, J gene, D gene, V gene, CDR3 protein. D genes are given only for firm matches. Some rows mark clone size as missing; the rest say once, few, many or name a class of expanded clone.

clone size: NA
J gene: TRBJ2-1
D gene: TRBD2
V gene: TRBV7-9
CDR3 protein: CASSPGLAGSYNEQFF

clone size: NA
J gene: TRBJ2-1
D gene: NA
V gene: TRBV7-9
CDR3 protein: CASSLVGGLAENNEQFF

clone size: NA
J gene: TRBJ1-2
D gene: NA
V gene: TRBV29-1
CDR3 protein: CSVETGQGYTF

clone size: NA
J gene: TRBJ1-3
D gene: NA
V gene: TRBV30
CDR3 protein: CAWSARRVSGNTIYF

clone size: NA
J gene: TRBJ2-5
D gene: TRBD1
V gene: TRBV7-3
CDR3 protein: CASSFGQGWQETQYF

clone size: once
J gene: TRBJ1-1
D gene: NA
V gene: TRBV19
CDR3 protein: CASSFRNTEAFF

clone size: NA
J gene: TRBJ2-1
D gene: TRBD2
V gene: TRBV6-5
CDR3 protein: CASSSGLAGANEQFF

clone size: NA
J gene: TRBJ2-7
D gene: NA
V gene: TRBV28
CDR3 protein: CASRNRTVLEQYF

clone size: NA
J gene: TRBJ2-3
D gene: TRBD2
V gene: TRBV18
CDR3 protein: CASSASGSSTDTQYF

clone size: NA
J gene: TRBJ2-5
D gene: NA
V gene: TRBV6-1
CDR3 protein: CASSEGGQETQYF

clone size: NA
J gene: TRBJ2-7
D gene: TRBD1
V gene: TRBV7-2
CDR3 protein: CASSLESGQGTYEQYF

clone size: NA
J gene: TRBJ2-1
D gene: TRBD2
V gene: TRBV7-3
CDR3 protein: CASRLAGLAGSNEQFF

clone size: NA
J gene: TRBJ2-3
D gene: TRBD1
V gene: TRBV19
CDR3 protein: CASSGTGTDTQYF

clone size: NA
J gene: TRBJ2-1
D gene: TRBD2
V gene: TRBV5-5
CDR3 protein: CASSLMTGTSGSFEQFF

clone size: NA
J gene: TRBJ2-1
D gene: NA
V gene: TRBV29-1
CDR3 protein: CSAAMRAGSGEQFF

clone size: once
J gene: TRBJ2-5
D gene: TRBD1
V gene: TRBV19
CDR3 protein: CASSTRTGQETQYF

clone size: NA
J gene: TRBJ1-5
D gene: NA
V gene: TRBV5-4
CDR3 protein: CASSLGTHQPQHF

clone size: NA
J gene: TRBJ1-2
D gene: TRBD1
V gene: TRBV5-1
CDR3 protein: CASSQGEPVYGYTF

clone size: NA
J gene: TRBJ2-2
D gene: NA
V gene: TRBV30
CDR3 protein: CAWSLTSNTGELFF

clone size: NA
J gene: TRBJ2-1
D gene: TRBD1
V gene: TRBV7-9
CDR3 protein: CASSSTGTDSYNEQFF

clone size: NA
J gene: TRBJ2-3
D gene: NA
V gene: TRBV29-1
CDR3 protein: CSVHWRGADTQYF

clone size: NA
J gene: TRBJ1-1
D gene: NA
V gene: TRBV27
CDR3 protein: CASSYRTGLGTEAFF

clone size: NA
J gene: TRBJ2-6
D gene: NA
V gene: TRBV29-1
CDR3 protein: CSVVRSGANVLTF

clone size: NA
J gene: TRBJ1-3
D gene: TRBD1
V gene: TRBV2
CDR3 protein: CASSPQGVSGNTIYF

clone size: NA
J gene: TRBJ2-2
D gene: TRBD1
V gene: TRBV4-1
CDR3 protein: CASSQVTQGTGELFF

clone size: NA
J gene: TRBJ2-3
D gene: TRBD2
V gene: TRBV6-6
CDR3 protein: CASSHPGLAATDTQYF

clone size: NA
J gene: TRBJ2-1
D gene: TRBD2
V gene: TRBV7-3
CDR3 protein: CASSLSLAGHNEQFF

clone size: NA
J gene: TRBJ1-2
D gene: NA
V gene: TRBV10-1
CDR3 protein: CASSRDPNYGYTF

clone size: NA
J gene: TRBJ2-1
D gene: NA
V gene: TRBV2
CDR3 protein: CASSELNLRNNEQFF

clone size: NA
J gene: TRBJ1-4
D gene: NA
V gene: TRBV15
CDR3 protein: CATSRSDEKLFF

clone size: NA
J gene: TRBJ1-2
D gene: TRBD1
V gene: TRBV19
CDR3 protein: CASSMTAGTGGSFNYGYTF

clone size: NA
J gene: TRBJ1-2
D gene: NA
V gene: TRBV28
CDR3 protein: CASSRAPVGGDGYTF

clone size: NA
J gene: TRBJ2-7
D gene: NA
V gene: TRBV29-1
CDR3 protein: CSVPGIRDEQYF

clone size: NA
J gene: TRBJ2-1
D gene: TRBD2
V gene: TRBV7-9
CDR3 protein: CASSPLTSYEQFF

clone size: NA
J gene: TRBJ2-1
D gene: TRBD2
V gene: TRBV27
CDR3 protein: CASSSYAGTSERNEQFF

clone size: NA
J gene: TRBJ2-5
D gene: TRBD2
V gene: TRBV28
CDR3 protein: CASSLELAGGQETQYF

clone size: NA
J gene: TRBJ2-1
D gene: TRBD2
V gene: TRBV19
CDR3 protein: CASSMGLAGGINEQFF

clone size: NA
J gene: TRBJ1-5
D gene: NA
V gene: TRBV19
CDR3 protein: CASSMRTINQPQHF

clone size: NA
J gene: TRBJ1-1
D gene: TRBD1
V gene: TRBV18
CDR3 protein: CASLQGVVNTEAFF

clone size: few
J gene: TRBJ2-3
D gene: NA
V gene: TRBV19
CDR3 protein: CASSMKTGTDTQYF

clone size: once
J gene: TRBJ2-7
D gene: TRBD1
V gene: TRBV19
CDR3 protein: CASSIWQGAYEQYF

clone size: NA
J gene: TRBJ1-4
D gene: NA
V gene: TRBV2
CDR3 protein: CASILSGEKLFF

clone size: NA
J gene: TRBJ1-1
D gene: NA
V gene: TRBV5-8
CDR3 protein: CASSLVQARAFF

clone size: NA
J gene: TRBJ2-2
D gene: TRBD2
V gene: TRBV19
CDR3 protein: CASSIFAGGSTGELFF

clone size: NA
J gene: TRBJ2-2
D gene: NA
V gene: TRBV11-2
CDR3 protein: CASSYHTGKTGELFF

clone size: NA
J gene: TRBJ1-2
D gene: NA
V gene: TRBV6-5
CDR3 protein: CASSYSAWGGNGYTF

clone size: NA
J gene: TRBJ1-5
D gene: NA
V gene: TRBV19
CDR3 protein: CASSISVRSSSNQPQHF

clone size: NA
J gene: TRBJ2-1
D gene: TRBD2
V gene: TRBV5-6
CDR3 protein: CASSFFRDYSYNEQFF